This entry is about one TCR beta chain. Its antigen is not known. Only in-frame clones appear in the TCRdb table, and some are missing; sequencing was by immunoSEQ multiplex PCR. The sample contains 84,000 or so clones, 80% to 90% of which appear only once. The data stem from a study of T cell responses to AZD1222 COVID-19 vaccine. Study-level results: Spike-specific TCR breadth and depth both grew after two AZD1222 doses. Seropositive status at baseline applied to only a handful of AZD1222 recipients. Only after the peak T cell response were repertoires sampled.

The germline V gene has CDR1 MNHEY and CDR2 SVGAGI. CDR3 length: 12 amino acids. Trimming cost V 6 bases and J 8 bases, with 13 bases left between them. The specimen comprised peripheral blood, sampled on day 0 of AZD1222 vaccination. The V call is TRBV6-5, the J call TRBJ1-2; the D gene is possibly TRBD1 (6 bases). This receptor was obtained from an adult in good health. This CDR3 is CASSVTGLGYTF. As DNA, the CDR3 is TGTGCCAGCAGCGTGACAGGTCTGGGCTACACCTTC.